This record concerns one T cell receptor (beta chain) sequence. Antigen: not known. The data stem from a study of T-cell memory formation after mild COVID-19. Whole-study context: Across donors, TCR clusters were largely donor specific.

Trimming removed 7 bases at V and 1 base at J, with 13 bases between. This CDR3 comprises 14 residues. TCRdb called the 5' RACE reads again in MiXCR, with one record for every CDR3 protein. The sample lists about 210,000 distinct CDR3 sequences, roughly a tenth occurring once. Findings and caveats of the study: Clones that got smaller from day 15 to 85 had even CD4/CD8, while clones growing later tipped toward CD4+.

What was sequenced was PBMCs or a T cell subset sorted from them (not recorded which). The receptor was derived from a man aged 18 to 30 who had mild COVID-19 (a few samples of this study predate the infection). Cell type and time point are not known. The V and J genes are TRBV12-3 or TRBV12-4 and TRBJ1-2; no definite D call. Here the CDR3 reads CASTLSSDNYGYTF. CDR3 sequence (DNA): TGTGCCAGCACTCTTTCGTCCGATAACTATGGCTACACCTTC.